Shown below are 32 T cell receptor beta chains from a single sample sequenced in a study of CD8+ T cells in alopecia areata. RNA, once extracted, was reverse transcribed into cDNA for use as the sequencing template. Profiled with immunoSEQ multiplex PCR; TCRdb holds only in-frame clones, not every one. The sample records 90,000 to 120,000 clones, roughly 84% being singletons. Regarding treatment: oral pan-JAK inhibitor, 5-10 mg twice daily. Sequencing was performed on CD8+ T cells sorted from blood, taken at week 24, from a patient treated with tofacitinib. The receptors were sampled from a human donor with alopecia areata.

The genes are TRBV29-1 and TRBJ1-2; D is unresolved. V dropped 4 bases and J dropped 8 bases, with 11 bases sitting between them. This CDR3 region has 11 residues. CDR1 is SQVTM and CDR2 is ANQGSEA in the germline V gene. CDR3 sequence: CSVAEGWGYTF. The CDR3 DNA reads TGCAGCGTTGCTGAGGGTTGGGGCTACACCTTC.

This chain connects TRBV5-1 to TRBJ2-5; possible D gene TRBD1, 6 bases. Germline-derived CDR1 and CDR2 are SGHRS and YFSETQ. V lost 2 bases to trimming and J lost 1 base, with 15 bases between them. There are 16 residues in the CDR3. The DNA for the CDR3 is TGCGCCAGCAGCTTCCCCACAGACAGGCGCCAAGAGACCCAGTACTTC. It yields the protein CASSFPTDRRQETQYF.

The V gene is TRBV9, the J gene TRBJ1-2; D call uncertain. The CDR3 extends over 12 amino acids. Per the germline V gene, CDR1 is SGDLS and CDR2 is YYNGEE. Trimming took 3 bases from V and 4 from J, leaving 7 bases between them. CDR3: CASSGEGYGYTF. As DNA, the CDR3 is TGTGCCAGCAGCGGGGAAGGCTATGGCTACACCTTC.

This chain links TRBV7-9 with TRBJ2-1, with no clear D. This CDR3 is built from 12 residues. Germline V gene data show CDR1 as SEHNR and CDR2 as FQNEAQ (reference sequence). The V end was cut by 1 base, the J end by 9 bases, with 7 bases between. CDR3 nucleotide sequence: TGTGCCAGCAGCTTAGGATCAAGTGAGCAGTTCTTC. Translating it yields CASSLGSSEQFF.

The rearrangement uses TRBV6-4 and TRBJ2-2; TRBD2 might be the D (5 bases). Germline V gene data show CDR1 as MRHNA and CDR2 as SNTAGT. CDR3 length: 14 amino acids. V was pared by 0 bases and J by 5 bases, with 7 bases between. The CDR3 DNA is TGTGCCAGCAGTGACTCGGGCGGGACCGGGGAGCTGTTTTTT. Translated, it gives CASSDSGGTGELFF.

This clone appeared a few times. This chain uses TRBV6-5 with TRBJ2-2; D possibly matches TRBD1 or TRBD2 (6 bases each). This CDR3 contains 16 residues. Per the germline V gene, CDR1 is MNHEY and CDR2 is SVGAGI. Trimming pared 0 bases from V and 4 bases from J, leaving 12 bases between. The CDR3 here is CASSYSIRGGTGELFF. DNA for the CDR3: TGTGCCAGCAGTTACTCAATCAGGGGAGGCACCGGGGAGCTGTTTTTT.

The chain employs TRBV4-3 and TRBJ1-6; no firm D call. In germline, CDR1 is LGHNA, CDR2 YSLEER. The V end was cut by 0 bases, the J end by 6 bases, with 12 bases between. The CDR3 runs to 16 residues. The chain's CDR3 is CASSQDLRQPNSPLHF. As DNA, the CDR3 is TGCGCCAGCAGCCAAGATCTCAGGCAGCCTAATTCACCCCTCCACTTT.

The V call is TRBV4-1, the J call TRBJ2-3; D is perhaps TRBD2 (6 bases). Trimming pared 1 base from V and 4 bases from J, leaving 15 bases between. The CDR3 has 16 residues. Germline CDR1 MGHRA, CDR2 YSYEKL. CDR3 nucleotides: TGCGCCAGCAGCCAAGGGGAGCGGAGGGCCTCAGATACGCAGTATTTT. It yields the protein CASSQGERRASDTQYF.

The rearrangement joins TRBV29-1 to TRBJ2-7; maybe TRBD2 (5 bases). V was pared by 6 bases and J by 2 bases, with 14 bases between. The germline CDR1 and CDR2 sequences are SQVTM and ANQGSEA. This CDR3 comprises 13 residues. CDR3 amino acids: CSVTPAGTYEQYF. The CDR3 region has the DNA TGCAGCGTAACGCCGGCGGGTACCTACGAGCAGTACTTC.

This chain links TRBV6-6 with TRBJ1-2; 9 bases agree with TRBD1. J was trimmed by 3 bases and V by 5 bases; bases with no gene match: 7. Germline V CDR1 and CDR2: MNHNY, SVGAGI (reference sequence). The CDR3 runs to 15 residues. The CDR3 reads CASSHGTGRDYGYTF. DNA for the CDR3: TGTGCCAGCAGTCATGGGACAGGGAGAGACTATGGCTACACCTTC.

This chain joins TRBV14 and TRBJ1-4, with no clear D. V lost 2 bases and J 10 bases, leaving 11 bases between the germline ends. Germline V gene lookup returns CDR1 SGHDN and CDR2 FVKESK. The CDR3 runs to 13 residues. Here the CDR3 DNA reads TGTGCCAGCAGCCAACGGACCAGCGCAAAACTGTTTTTT. This translates into CASSQRTSAKLFF.

This clone was recorded only once. V gene TRBV5-1 combines with J gene TRBJ1-2; D unclear. This CDR3 is built from 16 residues. Germline V gene sequence: CDR1 SGHRS, CDR2 YFSETQ. The ends were cut back, 3 bases at V and 4 bases at J, with 19 bases in the middle. This chain's CDR3 is CASSSGIQMAPYGYTF. DNA for the CDR3: TGCGCCAGCAGCTCGGGCATCCAGATGGCCCCCTATGGCTACACCTTC.

There are a few counts of this clone. This chain links TRBV5-5 with TRBJ2-3, with D perhaps assigned TRBD1 or TRBD2 (5 bases each). This CDR3 region has 17 residues. V gave up 2 bases and J gave up 2 bases, with 18 bases separating them. The V gene's germline CDR1 is SGHKS and CDR2 YYEKEE (reference sequence). The CDR3, as DNA: TGTGCCAGCAGCTTAGGGGTGGCACTAGGAACCACAGATACGCAGTATTTT. This codes for CASSLGVALGTTDTQYF.

The V gene is TRBV5-1, the J gene TRBJ1-1; no clear D gene. CDR1 is SGHRS and CDR2 is YFSETQ in the germline V gene. The CDR3 runs 16 residues. Trimming shortened V by 1 base and J by 5 bases, and 18 bases separated the two germline ends. DNA for the CDR3: TGCGCCAGCAGCTTGCCCTTAAAGGGTGGGAGGACTGAAGCTTTCTTT. Translating gives CASSLPLKGGRTEAFF.

V is TRBV29-1 and J is TRBJ1-1, with 10 bases fitting TRBD1. V shed 7 bases and J 6 bases; nucleotides not matched to a gene: 2. Germline V gives CDR1 SQVTM, CDR2 ANQGSEA. CDR3 length: 11 residues. The CDR3 DNA reads TGCAGCGGCGGACAGGGGGCTGAAGCTTTCTTT. Its translation: CSGGQGAEAFF.

Regarding this clone: Other nucleotide sequences in the sample specify the same CDR3. The J gene is TRBJ1-6, the V gene TRBV27, with 8 bases lining up with TRBD1. With V trimmed by 6 bases and J by 8 bases, 6 bases remained unmatched. CDR3 length: 14 amino acids. Germline assignment: CDR1 MNHEY and CDR2 SMNVEV (reference sequence). CDR3 nucleotides: TGTGCCAGCAGCTCCGGGACAGGCGATTCACCCCTCCACTTT. It is translated as CASSSGTGDSPLHF.

This clone was recorded only once. The genes are TRBV29-1 and TRBJ1-2, with no clear D. The V end lost 0 bases, the J end lost 7 bases, and 12 bases lay between the germline ends. The CDR3 is 13 amino acids. Germline lookup yields CDR1 SQVTM and CDR2 ANQGSEA. DNA for the CDR3: TGCAGCGTTGAAGATCCAAAGGGTCGTGGCTACACCTTC. Amino acid sequence: CSVEDPKGRGYTF.

This clone has just a few counts. V is TRBV21-1 and J is TRBJ2-2; the D segment call TRBD2 is taken from the table without a DNA check. TRBV21-1 represents a pseudogene. This CDR3 has 16 residues. The CDR3 spells CASSKAEDSNTGELFF. The CDR3 nucleotides read TGTGCCAGCAGCAAAGCGGAGGATTCGAACACCGGGGAGCTGTTTTTT.

The sample holds a few counts of this clone. The chain recombines TRBV29-1 with TRBJ2-7; D ambiguous. V lost 7 bases, J lost 3 bases, and 10 bases lay in between. The CDR3 contains 11 residues. CDR1 is SQVTM, CDR2 ANQGSEA, per germline. CDR3 sequence: CSARKSYEQYF. For the CDR3, the DNA is TGCAGCGCCCGGAAGAGCTACGAGCAGTACTTC.

This clone was picked up a small number of times. This chain connects TRBV6-1 to TRBJ2-2; D not certain. Trimming took 2 bases from V and 0 from J, leaving 13 bases between them. Germline CDR1 MNHNS, CDR2 SASEGT. CDR3 length equals 17 residues. The DNA of the CDR3 is TGTGCCAGCAGTGAATTCGTGGGGAACGCGAACACCGGGGAGCTGTTTTTT. Protein sequence: CASSEFVGNANTGELFF.

The rearrangement uses TRBV4-1 and TRBJ1-5, with 7 bases that match TRBD1. Trimming removed 1 base from V and 4 bases from J; junction bases left unmatched: 4. The CDR3 covers 15 residues. Per germline, CDR1 MGHRA and CDR2 YSYEKL. CDR3 sequence: CASSQGQGGNQPQHF. CDR3 nucleotide sequence: TGCGCCAGCAGCCAAGGACAGGGAGGGAATCAGCCCCAGCATTTT.

This sequence joins TRBV11-2 and TRBJ2-7; the D call may be TRBD1 or TRBD2 (5 bases each). The CDR3 loop spans 14 amino acids. The germline CDR1 and CDR2 sequences are SGHAT and FQNNGV. The V gene lost 1 base and the J gene lost 0 bases, with 7 bases spanning the gap. Here the CDR3 reads CASSLVGDSYEQYF. The CDR3 DNA reads TGTGCCAGCAGCTTAGTGGGGGACTCCTACGAGCAGTACTTC.

This sequence joins TRBV4-2 and TRBJ2-2; D is unclear. Trimming took 1 base from V and 6 from J, leaving 9 bases between them. From germline, CDR1 is LGHNA and CDR2 YNFKEQ. The CDR3 contains 14 residues. CDR3 in DNA: TGTGCCAGCAGCCAAGTGGAGCCCCCCGGGGAGCTGTTTTTT. This codes for CASSQVEPPGELFF.

The V gene is TRBV2, the J gene TRBJ2-7, with D perhaps matching TRBD2 (7 bases). The germline V gene has CDR1 SNHLY and CDR2 FYNNEI. This CDR3 is built from 13 residues. V was shortened by 7 bases and J by 7 bases, with 17 bases between the two germline ends. The CDR3 protein is CASTGGGYVEQYF. The CDR3 DNA follows: TGTGCCAGCACCGGCGGGGGCTACGTGGAGCAGTACTTC.

This clone was counted a single time. The chain employs TRBV6-5 and TRBJ1-1; D not resolved. V was clipped by 2 bases and J by 5 bases, with 6 bases between them. The germline V gene has CDR1 MNHEY and CDR2 SVGAGI. The CDR3 spans 12 residues. The CDR3 is CASSYQETEAFF. The DNA for the CDR3 is TGTGCCAGCAGTTACCAGGAGACTGAAGCTTTCTTT.

This clone was counted a single time. The J gene is TRBJ1-5, the V gene TRBV4-3, with TRBD1 matching 7 bases. From germline, CDR1 is LGHNA and CDR2 YSLEER. Unmatched junction bases numbered 14, after V lost 7 bases and J lost 5 bases. The CDR3 sequence is 16 residues long. Here the CDR3 DNA reads TGCGCCAGCAACCCCCCTGAGGACAGGAGGTATCAGCCCCAGCATTTT. It translates to CASNPPEDRRYQPQHF.

This clone occurred once. The chain has TRBV29-1 and TRBJ2-5; D may match TRBD1 or TRBD2 (5 bases each). The CDR3 contains 15 residues. Per the germline V gene, CDR1 is SQVTM and CDR2 is ANQGSEA. The V end was cut by 4 bases, the J end by 1 base, with 16 bases between. CDR3 DNA: TGCAGCGTTGCTGGCGGCTTAGGGACCCAAGAGACCCAGTACTTC. This translates into CSVAGGLGTQETQYF.

The gene calls are TRBV4-2 and TRBJ2-5; 10 bases line up with TRBD2. The length of the CDR3 is 16 residues. The germline gives CDR1 LGHNA, CDR2 YNFKEQ. J lost 6 bases, V lost 1 base, and 8 bases had no gene match. In DNA, the CDR3 is TGTGCCAGCAGCCAAGGTTGGACTAGCGGCATGAAGACCCAGTACTTC. Translating it yields CASSQGWTSGMKTQYF.

The chain has TRBV28 and TRBJ1-3, with D hard to call. Germline-derived CDR1 and CDR2 are MDHEN and SYDVKM. Trimming cost V 3 bases and J 4 bases, with 10 bases left between them. The CDR3 has 14 amino acids. In DNA form, the CDR3 reads TGTGCCAGCAGTTTCGAGGGTATCGGAAACACCATATATTTT. Protein: CASSFEGIGNTIYF.

This clone showed up just once. The chain has TRBV27 and TRBJ1-5; 7 bases match TRBD1. Per germline, CDR1 MNHEY and CDR2 SMNVEV (reference sequence). The CDR3 has 15 amino acids. Trimming at V came to 5 bases and at J to 4 bases, leaving 8 bases not matched to a gene. The CDR3 sequence: CASSNRQGRNQPQHF. The DNA for the CDR3 is TGTGCCAGCAGTAATCGACAGGGAAGGAATCAGCCCCAGCATTTT.

The chain links TRBV27 to TRBJ2-4; D is possibly TRBD1 (7 bases). This CDR3 comprises 15 residues. Per germline, CDR1 MNHEY and CDR2 SMNVEV (reference sequence). The ends were cut back, 6 bases at V and 8 bases at J, with 20 bases in the middle. CDR3 loop: CASSLLGGGVDIQYF. The CDR3 DNA reads as TGTGCCAGCAGCCTCTTAGGGGGCGGGGTGGACATTCAGTACTTC.

This chain joins TRBV2 and TRBJ1-2; possibly TRBD1 for D (5 bases). This CDR3 region has 17 residues. CDR1 and CDR2 (germline): SNHLY, FYNNEI. V lost 2 bases and J lost 2, with 18 bases in between. Written as DNA, the CDR3 is TGTGCCAGCAGTGAACTGGAAAGGCCGGGGCGCAACTATGGCTACACCTTC. Encoded protein: CASSELERPGRNYGYTF.